These 14 T cell receptor beta chains share one sample of origin, sequenced in a study of shared clonotypes between healthy human individuals. Data came from immunoSEQ multiplex PCR; TCRdb stores just in-frame clones and leaves some out. In the table there are approximately 2,000,000 clones, approximately 92% of which are singletons. Terminally differentiated effector memory CD45RA+ cells were excluded by CCR7 positive selection of CD45RO-negative cells. Sample: naive CD8+ T cells from PBMCs. The source of these receptors is a man aged 18 to 29 in good health. Some clones in this sample may be carry-over from other donors' samples.

The chain combines TRBV7-8 with TRBJ2-7; D unresolved. V was pared by 5 bases and J by 2 bases, with 19 bases between. CDR3 size: 16 residues. CDR1 is SGHVS and CDR2 is FQNEAQ in the germline V gene. The chain's CDR3 is CASSPYYSTSTYEQYF. The CDR3 DNA is TGTGCCAGCAGCCCTTACTATTCTACCTCTACCTACGAGCAGTACTTC.

The chain combines TRBV28 with TRBJ2-5; D might be TRBD2 (6 bases). The CDR3 contains 15 residues. The germline CDR1 and CDR2 sequences are MDHEN and SYDVKM. V lost 8 bases and J lost 0, with 16 bases in between. CDR3 sequence reads: CASRPGVLYQETQYF. The CDR3 coding sequence is TGTGCCAGCCGCCCGGGAGTGTTGTACCAAGAGACCCAGTACTTC.

V gene TRBV4-1 combines with J gene TRBJ2-1; 8 bases fit TRBD1. Germline-derived CDR1 and CDR2 are MGHRA and YSYEKL. J was trimmed by 5 bases and V by 1 base; bases with no gene match: 13. CDR3 length equals 18 residues. CDR3 sequence reads: CASSQAGVGTGKDNEQFF. CDR3 bases: TGCGCCAGCAGCCAAGCGGGTGTCGGGACAGGAAAGGACAATGAGCAGTTCTTC.

This chain uses TRBV9 with TRBJ2-7; 8 nucleotides line up with TRBD2. V was clipped by 4 bases and J by 7 bases; unmatched bases: 16. The germline gives CDR1 SGDLS, CDR2 YYNGEE. CDR3 length equals 16 residues. The CDR3 DNA follows: TGTGCCAGCAGCACCCCCTTAACGGGAGGGCCTTATGAGCAGTACTTC. This gives the protein CASSTPLTGGPYEQYF.

The chain links TRBV5-1 to TRBJ2-1, with TRBD2 identical over 9 bases. The germline gives CDR1 SGHRS, CDR2 YFSETQ. CDR3 size: 19 residues. J gave up 4 bases and V 4 bases, and 18 bases lay outside the gene matches. The CDR3 protein is CASSDGGRIAGEGYNEQFF. In nucleotides, the CDR3 is TGCGCCAGCAGCGACGGGGGGCGAATAGCGGGAGAGGGTTACAATGAGCAGTTCTTC. Variable domain in full (rest from reference TRBV5-1 and TRBJ2-1): KAGVTQTPRYLIKTRGQQVTLSCSPISGHRSVSWYQQTPGQGLQFLFEYFSETQRNKGNFPGRFSGRQFSNSRSEMNVSTLELGDSALYLCASSDGGRIAGEGYNEQFFGPGTRLTVL.

The chain couples TRBV19 to TRBJ1-1; TRBD1 is a possible D gene (5 bases). Germline V gene sequence: CDR1 LNHDA, CDR2 SQIVND (reference sequence). Trimming pared 5 bases from V and 4 bases from J, leaving 14 bases between. The CDR3 has 14 residues. The CDR3 sequence is CASSPAGFLTEAFF. The CDR3 DNA reads TGTGCCAGTAGTCCAGCAGGGTTCCTCACTGAAGCTTTCTTT.

The chain combines TRBV11-2 with TRBJ2-1; 9 bases are a match to TRBD1. CDR1 and CDR2 (germline): SGHAT, FQNNGV. The CDR3 spans 17 residues. V was clipped by 4 bases and J by 5 bases; unmatched bases: 12. The chain's CDR3 is CASSSQTGGPVDNEQFF. The CDR3 nucleotides are TGTGCCAGCAGCTCGCAGACAGGGGGTCCCGTTGACAATGAGCAGTTCTTC.

The V gene is TRBV9, the J gene TRBJ2-1; 8 nucleotides agree with TRBD1. The CDR3 is made up of 16 amino acids. Germline V gene lookup returns CDR1 SGDLS and CDR2 YYNGEE. After removal of 0 bases from V and 0 bases from J, the junction contained 2 bases not matched to a gene. The CDR3 nucleotides read TGTGCCAGCAGCGTAGGACAGGGGAGCTCCTACAATGAGCAGTTCTTC. Protein product: CASSVGQGSSYNEQFF.

J is TRBJ2-1 and V is TRBV9, with D unclear. Germline CDR1 is SGDLS and CDR2 is YYNGEE. This CDR3 is 15 amino acids long. Trimming removed 7 bases from V and 1 base from J, with 15 bases in between. The CDR3 coding sequence is TGTGCCAGCTCTACCGGGTCGGCTTCCTACAATGAGCAGTTCTTC. Its protein is CASSTGSASYNEQFF. Full variable domain (rest looked up from reference TRBV9 and TRBJ2-1): DSGVTQTPKHLITATGQRVTLRCSPRSGDLSVYWYQQSLDQGLQFLIQYYNGEERAKGNILERFSAQQFPDLHSELNLSSLELGDSALYFCASSTGSASYNEQFFGPGTRLTVL.

The chain combines TRBV5-5 with TRBJ2-7, with D hard to call. This CDR3 is built from 12 residues. From germline, CDR1 is SGHKS and CDR2 YYEKEE (reference sequence). V lost 4 bases to trimming and J lost 4 bases, with 9 bases between them. CDR3 residues: CASSRLPYEQYF. Here the CDR3 DNA reads TGTGCCAGCAGCCGGTTGCCTTACGAGCAGTACTTC.

The V call is TRBV7-2, the J call TRBJ1-1; TRBD1 matches 9 bases. The CDR3 is 15 amino acids. J gave up 0 bases and V 4 bases, and 3 bases lay outside the gene matches. From germline, CDR1 is SGHTA and CDR2 FQGNSA. The CDR3 region has the DNA TGTGCCAGCAGCTCTTGGACAGGGGTGAACACTGAAGCTTTCTTT. Translation gives CASSSWTGVNTEAFF.

The gene calls are TRBV29-1 and TRBJ2-1; tentative D call: TRBD2 (6 bases). CDR1 and CDR2 from the germline V gene are SQVTM and ANQGSEA. V lost 3 bases and J lost 0, with 9 bases in between. CDR3 length equals 14 residues. CDR3 residues: CSVEQDYSYNEQFF. In DNA, the CDR3 is TGCAGCGTTGAGCAGGACTACTCCTACAATGAGCAGTTCTTC.

Only one count was recorded for this clone. The chain has TRBV9 and TRBJ1-1, with 9 positions matching TRBD1. The length of the CDR3 is 16 residues. Looked up from germline, CDR1 is SGDLS and CDR2 is YYNGEE. Trimming cost V 4 bases and J 5 bases; bases outside gene matches: 12. The DNA of the CDR3 is TGTGCCAGCAGCACCGGGACAGGGCCGCCGGGGACTGAAGCTTTCTTT. Protein sequence: CASSTGTGPPGTEAFF.

The chain carries TRBV6-5 and TRBJ1-5; no firm D call. The CDR3 covers 16 residues. The V gene lost 0 bases and the J gene lost 0 bases, with 9 bases spanning the gap. Germline-derived CDR1 and CDR2 are MNHEY and SVGAGI. In nucleotides, the CDR3 is TGTGCCAGCAGTTACTCGGCCGGTTATAGCAATCAGCCCCAGCATTTT. It translates to CASSYSAGYSNQPQHF.